These T cell receptor beta chains were read from a single sample in a study of T cell repertoires in cytomegalovirus infection. TCRdb fed the reads into MiXCR, producing one record per CDR3 protein. Of a few hundred thousand distinct CDR3 sequences detected, less than 9.5% appear once; the ten largest clones hold about 15%. Sequenced material: PBMCs. The receptors derive from a human donor in good health (CMV status not recorded). Some clones in this sample may be carry-over from other donors' samples. Both conserved end residues are part of each CDR3. The D gene is left open where the match is weak. Some rows have no size entry. The others give once, few or many, or a class for an expanded clone.

many,TRBV7-3,TRBD2,TRBJ2-2,TGTGCCTCGGGGGGGATAGGAACCGGGGAGCTGTTTTTT,CASGGIGTGELFF
many,TRBV7-2,-,TRBJ2-2,TGTGCCAGCAGCTTAATTGGTACAGCTTCCGGGGAGCTGTTTTTT,CASSLIGTASGELFF
many,TRBV7-9,-,TRBJ2-4,TGTGCCAGCAGCTTAGAGGAGGCCAAAAACATTCAGTACTTC,CASSLEEAKNIQYF
many,TRBV20-1,-,TRBJ1-2,TGCAGTGCTAGAGATCAACAGGGCTATGGCTACACCTTC,CSARDQQGYGYTF
many,TRBV18,-,TRBJ1-6,TGTGCCAGCTCACCAACCGGGAAAAATTCACCCCTCCACTTT,CASSPTGKNSPLHF
many,TRBV7-2,-,TRBJ1-1,TGTGCCAGCAGCCCCAAACAACGGGTGGGAACTGAAGCTTTCTTT,CASSPKQRVGTEAFF
many,TRBV7-9,-,TRBJ1-2,TGTGCCAGCAGCTTAACGGGGTCAACGGATAACTATGGCTACACCTTC,CASSLTGSTDNYGYTF
many,TRBV19,TRBD2,TRBJ2-1,TGTGCCAGTAGTATCCCCAGGTGGACTAGCGGGAGTCGGTACAATGAGCAGTTCTTC,CASSIPRWTSGSRYNEQFF
many,TRBV28,-,TRBJ2-7,TGTGCCAGCAGTTTCCGCTACGAGCAGTACTTC,CASSFRYEQYF
few,TRBV2,-,TRBJ2-4,TGTGCCTCATACCCGGGGGACGGGGTTCAGTACTTC,CASYPGDGVQYF
many,TRBV7-8,-,TRBJ1-5,TGTGCCAGCAGCCGCGTTGAGTACCAGCCCCAGCATTTT,CASSRVEYQPQHF
few,TRBV20-1,TRBD1,TRBJ2-7,TGCAGTGCCTCGGGACAGGGTGGCGAGCAGTACTTC,CSASGQGGEQYF
-,TRBV7-6,-,TRBJ1-4,TGTGCCAGCAGCCCCGTAGAAGGTGAAAAACTGTTTTTT,CASSPVEGEKLFF
many,TRBV25-1,-,TRBJ2-5,TGTGCCAGCAGTGAGTCCGGAAGGGGTCGGGAGGAGACCCAGTACTTC,CASSESGRGREETQYF
few,TRBV14,TRBD1,TRBJ2-5,TGTGCCAGCAGCCAAGCTCAGGGGGCTAAGACCCAGTACTTC,CASSQAQGAKTQYF
many,TRBV28,TRBD2,TRBJ2-1,TGTGCCAGCACTACTAGCGGGGGCTCCTACAATGAGCAGTTCTTC,CASTTSGGSYNEQFF
many,TRBV19,-,TRBJ1-1,TGTGCCAGTAAGAGAGTTGGTGTTCGCACTGAAGCTTTCTTT,CASKRVGVRTEAFF
many,TRBV7-2,TRBD2,TRBJ2-7,TGTGCCAGCAGCTTCGGCGGACTAGCGGGGGAGCAGTACTTC,CASSFGGLAGEQYF
many,TRBV12-3/TRBV12-4,TRBD1,TRBJ1-1,TGTGCCAGCAGTTCCGGACAGGGGTTGACTGAAGCTTTCTTT,CASSSGQGLTEAFF
-,TRBV12-3/TRBV12-4,-,TRBJ1-6,TGTGCCAGCAGTCCCGGGACATTAAATTCACCCCTCCACTTT,CASSPGTLNSPLHF
many,TRBV19,-,TRBJ2-2,TGTGCCAGTAGCCTCTTCGGGACAACGAACACCGGGGAGCTGTTTTTT,CASSLFGTTNTGELFF
many,TRBV7-2,-,TRBJ1-5,TGTGCCAGCAGCGTGGGGGGCTGGAGCAATCAGCCCCAGCATTTT,CASSVGGWSNQPQHF
many,TRBV6-1,TRBD2,TRBJ2-1,TGTGCCAGCCGGACTAGCTGGGGGGACAATGAGCAGTTCTTC,CASRTSWGDNEQFF
many,TRBV12-3/TRBV12-4,TRBD2,TRBJ2-7,TGTGCCAGCAGTTTAAGCGGGACCGTCTACGAGCAGTACTTC,CASSLSGTVYEQYF
few,TRBV29-1,-,TRBJ1-1,TGCAGCGCCAACAGGGCCCCCACTGAAGCTTTCTTT,CSANRAPTEAFF
many,TRBV7-9,TRBD1,TRBJ2-7,TGTGCCAGCAGCTACGGGACAGGGCTATACGAGCAGTACTTC,CASSYGTGLYEQYF
many,TRBV20-1,-,TRBJ1-2,TGCAGTGCTGAAGACAGGAATAACTATGGCTACACCTTC,CSAEDRNNYGYTF
many,TRBV6-2/TRBV6-3,-,TRBJ1-1,TGTGCCAGCAGCCAAGGCACTGAAGCTTTCTTT,CASSQGTEAFF
-,TRBV11-3,-,TRBJ2-1,TGTGCCAGCAGCTTCGGGGGCTCTACCTACAATGAGCAGTTCTTC,CASSFGGSTYNEQFF
many,TRBV7-9,-,TRBJ2-2,TGTGCCAGCAGCGCTTCAGGAAACACCGGGGAGCTGTTTTTT,CASSASGNTGELFF
few,TRBV20-1,-,TRBJ1-1,TGCAGAACAGATGGGGCTTTCTTT,CRTDGAFF
many,TRBV28,TRBD1,TRBJ1-4,TGTGCCAGCAGTTCCCGTTCGACAGGGTCTAATGAAAAACTGTTTTTT,CASSSRSTGSNEKLFF
-,TRBV7-9,TRBD1,TRBJ2-5,TGTGCCAGCAGCCCCCGGGACAGGACCCCGCAAGAGACCCAGTACTTC,CASSPRDRTPQETQYF
many,TRBV6-6,TRBD1,TRBJ1-5,TGTGCCAGCAGTTACTCTGCAGGGGGAACGCCCCAGCATTTT,CASSYSAGGTPQHF
many,TRBV7-2,TRBD1,TRBJ1-1,TGTGCCAGCAGCCTACGACAGGGCGTGAACACTGAAGCTTTCTTT,CASSLRQGVNTEAFF
many,TRBV7-2,-,TRBJ2-5,TGTGCCAGCAGCTTAAGGATAGCGCCGGAAGAGACCCAGTACTTC,CASSLRIAPEETQYF
many,TRBV28,-,TRBJ2-7,TGTGCCAGCAGCCCCGACAGGACAGCTTACGAGCAGTACTTC,CASSPDRTAYEQYF
few,TRBV6-1,-,TRBJ2-5,TGTGCCAGCAGTGAAGCGCTTCGGGGGCCGTACCAAGAGACCCAGTACTTC,CASSEALRGPYQETQYF
-,TRBV7-2,-,TRBJ1-6,TGTGCCAGCAGCTTTCCCATGGCATCCCTCCACTTT,CASSFPMASLHF
-,TRBV29-1,-,TRBJ1-4,TGCAGCGTTGTACAGCCAACTAATGAAAAACTGTTTTTT,CSVVQPTNEKLFF
many,TRBV7-2,-,TRBJ1-2,TGTGCCAGCAGCTTAGTCACTTATGGCTACACCTTC,CASSLVTYGYTF
many,TRBV28,TRBD1,TRBJ2-2,TGTGCCAGCAGTCCGATGACAGGGCCGAACACCGGGGAGCTGTTTTTT,CASSPMTGPNTGELFF
-,TRBV27,TRBD1,TRBJ2-5,TGTGCCAGCAGACTATCATACAGGGGGGCAGAGACCCAGTACTTC,CASRLSYRGAETQYF
many,TRBV5-1,-,TRBJ1-1,TGCGCCAGCAGCTGGGGAGACCAAGGGGTCACTGAAGCTTTCTTT,CASSWGDQGVTEAFF
-,TRBV28,-,TRBJ1-6,TGTGCCAGCAGTTTATTCCGGGGCGGGAATTCACCCCTCCACTTT,CASSLFRGGNSPLHF
-,TRBV6-2/TRBV6-3,TRBD1,TRBJ1-2,TGTGCCAGCAGTTACTTGGACAGGGGAGGCTACACCTTC,CASSYLDRGGYTF
-,TRBV7-2,-,TRBJ1-6,TGTGCCAGCAGCTCTCTCTATAATTCACCCCTCCACTTT,CASSSLYNSPLHF